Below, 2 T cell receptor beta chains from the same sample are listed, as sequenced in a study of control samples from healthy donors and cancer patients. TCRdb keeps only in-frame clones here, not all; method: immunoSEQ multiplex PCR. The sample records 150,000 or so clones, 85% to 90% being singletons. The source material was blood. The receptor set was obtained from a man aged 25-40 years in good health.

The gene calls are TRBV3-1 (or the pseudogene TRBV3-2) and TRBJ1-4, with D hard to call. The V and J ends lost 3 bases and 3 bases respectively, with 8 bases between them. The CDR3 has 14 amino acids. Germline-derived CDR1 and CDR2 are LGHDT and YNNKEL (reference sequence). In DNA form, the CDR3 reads TGTGCCAGCAGCCAGTGGTCGGCTAATGAAAAACTGTTTTTT. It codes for CASSQWSANEKLFF.

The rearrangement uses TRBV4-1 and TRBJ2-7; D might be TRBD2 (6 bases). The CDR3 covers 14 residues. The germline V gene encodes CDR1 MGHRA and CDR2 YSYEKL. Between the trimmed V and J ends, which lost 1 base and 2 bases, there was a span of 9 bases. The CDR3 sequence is CASSQGTITYEQYF. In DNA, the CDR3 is TGCGCCAGCAGCCAAGGGACTATCACCTACGAGCAGTACTTC.